What follows are 24 T cell receptor gamma chains derived from one specimen sequenced in a study of Vδ1+ human thymocytes. Notes on the study in general: Thymic TRG and TRD repertoires appeared highly polyclonal.

Their antigens remain unidentified. RNA was extracted from the cells and then reverse transcribed. Multiplex PCR used pooled V-gene forward primers and a constant-region reverse primer to amplify CDR3s. TCRdb reprocessed the multiplex PCR reads using CATT. The sample carries about 23,000 gamma-chain clones, about an eighth recorded once. The sequencing input was Vdelta1+ gamma-delta thymocytes from the thymus. Sample subset: FACS-sorted CD3+ TCRalphabeta- TCRVdelta1+ TCRVdelta2- thymocytes. Receptors were obtained from a child under three years old who had congenital heart surgery.

This chain links TRGV3 with TRGJ1 or TRGJ2. Germline V lookup: CDR1 VTNTFY, CDR2 YDVSTARD (reference sequence). The CDR3 loop spans 12 amino acids. The V segment lost 3 bases and the J segment 6 bases; nucleotides outside the gene matches: 5. The CDR3 region has the DNA TGTGCCACCTGGGACCCCTGTTATAAGAAACTCTTT. Translating gives CATWDPCYKKLF.

This clone was counted between two and nine times. The chain couples TRGV4 to TRGJP2. V lost 6 bases, J lost 6 bases, and 7 bases stayed unmatched. The germline CDR1 and CDR2 sequences are EGSTGY and YDSYTSSV. The CDR3 is 13 amino acids. CDR3 bases: TGTGCCACCTGGAATAGGGGTGATTGGATCAAGACGTTT. Amino acids: CATWNRGDWIKTF.

This chain connects TRGV3 to TRGJ1 or TRGJ2. The germline V gene has CDR1 VTNTFY and CDR2 YDVSTARD (reference sequence). The CDR3 consists of 15 residues. Germline trimming cut 0 bases from V and 3 bases from J; bases unmatched to any gene: 8. Written as DNA, the CDR3 is TGTGCCACCTGGGACAGGCCCCCGGCTTATTATAAGAAACTCTTT. Translating it yields CATWDRPPAYYKKLF.

This clone is judged medium-sized. This chain uses TRGV5 with TRGJ1 or TRGJ2. The V gene's germline CDR1 is VINAFY and CDR2 YDVSNSKD. The CDR3 runs 11 residues. With V trimmed by 6 bases and J by 3 bases, 2 bases remained unmatched. The CDR3 protein is CATWCYYKKLF. The CDR3 DNA sequence: TGTGCCACCTGGTGTTATTATAAGAAACTCTTT.

This clone was observed a single time. The rearrangement uses TRGV2 and TRGJP2. The ends lost 1 base at V and 2 bases at J; junction bases unmatched: 7. The length of the CDR3 is 16 residues. Germline loops: CDR1 EGSNGY, CDR2 YDSYNSKV. CDR3 protein: CATWDGGESSDWIKTF. The CDR3 nucleotides read TGTGCCACCTGGGACGGCGGGGAGAGTAGTGATTGGATCAAGACGTTT.

Notes on this clone: Sequence at one end of the junction differs from germline and may be a read error. This rearrangement joins TRGV9 to TRGJP1. Looked up from germline, CDR1 is GITISATS and CDR2 is ISYDGTV (reference sequence). This CDR3 is 15 amino acids long. This CDR3 reads CALWEVHWAGWLKIF. CDR3 coding DNA: TGTGCCTTGTGGGAGGTGCATTGGGCTGGTTGGCTCAAGATATTT.

On this clone itself: Other DNA sequences in this sample translate to the same CDR3. The V and J genes are TRGV4 and TRGJ1 or TRGJ2. The V gene end was trimmed by 0 bases and the J gene end by 3 bases; junction bases not matched to a gene: 5. CDR3 size: 14 residues. Germline V gives CDR1 EGSTGY, CDR2 YDSYTSSV. In DNA form, the CDR3 reads TGTGCCACCTGGGATGGGCCCTCTTATTATAAGAAACTCTTT. Translation: CATWDGPSYYKKLF.

This clone was recorded a few times. The chain couples TRGV9 to TRGJ1 or TRGJ2. CDR3 length: 11 residues. Germline V gene sequence: CDR1 GITISATS, CDR2 ISYDGTV (reference sequence). V was pared by 2 bases and J by 9 bases, with 4 bases of the junction left unmatched. CDR3 in amino acids: CALWEESKKLF. CDR3 sequence (DNA): TGTGCCTTGTGGGAGGAGAGTAAGAAACTCTTT.

This clone was observed a handful of times. Other DNA sequences in the same sample also yield this CDR3. This rearrangement joins TRGV5 to TRGJ1 or TRGJ2. The CDR3 has 14 amino acids. J lost 7 bases, V lost 0 bases, and 9 bases had no gene match. Germline-derived CDR1 and CDR2 are VINAFY and YDVSNSKD. CDR3 DNA sequence: TGTGCCACCTGGGACAGGCCGGGTGGGTATAAGAAACTCTTT. Translated: CATWDRPGGYKKLF.

This clone was observed a few times. The chain recombines TRGV8 with TRGJ1 or TRGJ2. Trimming cost V 4 bases and J 5 bases; bases outside gene matches: 2. CDR3 length: 11 residues. Germline V gene sequence: CDR1 VENAVY, CDR2 YDSYNSRV. Here the CDR3 reads CATWEHYKKLF. CDR3 in DNA: TGTGCCACCTGGGAGCATTATAAGAAACTCTTT.

The V gene is TRGV8, the J gene TRGJ1 or TRGJ2. The CDR3 covers 11 residues. Germline-derived CDR1 and CDR2 are VENAVY and YDSYNSRV. Unmatched junction bases numbered 6, after V lost 2 bases and J lost 11 bases. The CDR3 spells CATWDNLEKLF. The DNA for the CDR3 is TGTGCCACCTGGGATAATTTGGAGAAACTCTTT.

The chain carries TRGV3 and TRGJ1 or TRGJ2. Germline V gene sequence: CDR1 VTNTFY, CDR2 YDVSTARD (reference sequence). The junction had 17 bases not matched to a gene; V was cut back by 5 bases and J by 7 bases. The CDR3 sequence is 15 residues long. CDR3 coding DNA: TGTGCCACCTGGGCAGCCCTAGGATTATTATATAAGAAACTCTTT. Encoded protein: CATWAALGLLYKKLF.

This clone has only a few counts. Other DNA sequences in the sample encode the same CDR3. The chain has TRGV5 and TRGJ1 or TRGJ2. The germline V gene has CDR1 VINAFY and CDR2 YDVSNSKD. The CDR3 is 14 amino acids. The V and J ends lost 0 bases and 3 bases, in that order; junction bases with no gene match: 5. This chain's CDR3 is CATWDRPSYYKKLF. The CDR3, as DNA: TGTGCCACCTGGGACAGGCCAAGTTATTATAAGAAACTCTTT.

The chain carries TRGV4 and TRGJ1 or TRGJ2. The germline V gene has CDR1 EGSTGY and CDR2 YDSYTSSV. There are 14 residues in the CDR3. After removal of 3 bases from V and 0 bases from J, the junction contained 5 bases not matched to a gene. CDR3 in DNA: TGTGCCACCTGGGATACCTCGAATTATTATAAGAAACTCTTT. It encodes CATWDTSNYYKKLF.

This clone is medium-sized within its sample. Other DNA sequences within the sample encode an identical CDR3. V gene TRGV2 combines with J gene TRGJ1 or TRGJ2. The CDR3 totals 13 residues. The germline gives CDR1 EGSNGY, CDR2 YDSYNSKV. V lost 0 bases and J lost 5; bases outside the gene matches: 4. The CDR3 is CATWDGLNYKKLF. DNA of the CDR3: TGTGCCACCTGGGACGGGCTGAATTATAAGAAACTCTTT.

About this clone itself: A much larger clone differs by one base, so this may be a read error. The V call is TRGV2, the J call TRGJ1 or TRGJ2. Unmatched junction bases numbered 4, after V lost 5 bases and J lost 0 bases. Germline V gives CDR1 EGSNGY, CDR2 YDSYNSKV. The CDR3 sequence is 13 residues long. CDR3 nucleotide sequence: TGTGCCACCTGGGGTCCGAATTATTATAAGAAACTCTTT. It is translated as CATWGPNYYKKLF.

This clone is termed medium-sized (0.01 to 0.1%). Other nucleotide sequences from this sample produce the same CDR3. The chain has TRGV3 and TRGJ1 or TRGJ2. The CDR3 covers 14 residues. Germline trimming cut 0 bases from V and 2 bases from J; bases unmatched to any gene: 4. Germline assignment: CDR1 VTNTFY and CDR2 YDVSTARD (reference sequence). CDR3 nucleotide sequence: TGTGCCACCTGGGACAGGCCCGATTATTATAAGAAACTCTTT. Protein product: CATWDRPDYYKKLF.

The gene calls are TRGV3 and TRGJP1. Germline values: CDR1 VTNTFY, CDR2 YDVSTARD (reference sequence). The CDR3 sequence is 16 residues long. Germline trimming cut 5 bases from V and 0 bases from J; bases unmatched to any gene: 9. The CDR3 loop reads CATWGPPYTTGWFKIF. As DNA, the CDR3 is TGTGCCACCTGGGGACCCCCTTATACCACTGGTTGGTTCAAGATATTT.

The chain recombines TRGV5 with TRGJ1 or TRGJ2. CDR3 length: 12 amino acids. CDR1 is VINAFY, CDR2 YDVSNSKD, per germline. V lost 0 bases and J lost 10; bases outside the gene matches: 6. CDR3 loop: CATWDRQDKKLF. As DNA, the CDR3 is TGTGCCACCTGGGACAGGCAGGACAAGAAACTCTTT.

With regard to this clone: One junction end does not reproduce the germline sequence, and a read error may be involved. The V gene is TRGV9, the J gene TRGJ1 or TRGJ2. Germline V gene data show CDR1 as GITISATS and CDR2 as ISYDGTV (reference sequence). The CDR3 has 11 amino acids. CDR3 loop: CALWVVQGKLF. The CDR3 DNA is TGTGCCTTGTGGGTGGTGCAGGGGAAACTCTTT.

The chain has TRGV5 and TRGJP1. V shed 0 bases and J 4 bases; nucleotides not matched to a gene: 5. The germline gives CDR1 VINAFY, CDR2 YDVSNSKD. CDR3 length equals 15 residues. This CDR3 is CATWDRRGTGWFKIF. The CDR3 DNA is TGTGCCACCTGGGACAGGCGAGGCACTGGTTGGTTCAAGATATTT.

As for this clone: Other DNA sequences from this sample encode an identical CDR3 as well. This chain connects TRGV8 to TRGJP1. The CDR3 sequence is 15 residues long. V dropped 0 bases and J dropped 1; count of bases not matched to a gene: 2. Per germline, CDR1 VENAVY and CDR2 YDSYNSRV. CDR3 amino acids: CATWDRGTTGWFKIF. CDR3 DNA sequence: TGTGCCACCTGGGATAGGGGTACCACTGGTTGGTTCAAGATATTT.

J is TRGJP2 and V is TRGV5. The germline gives CDR1 VINAFY, CDR2 YDVSNSKD. The CDR3 extends over 13 amino acids. V lost 9 bases, J lost 4 bases, and 8 bases stayed unmatched. The CDR3, as DNA: TGTGCCACCCCCAGATTTAGTGATTGGATCAAGACGTTT. This codes for CATPRFSDWIKTF.

The rearrangement uses TRGV4 and TRGJ1 or TRGJ2. V was pared by 2 bases and J by 9 bases, with 1 base of the junction left unmatched. This CDR3 has 10 residues. From germline, CDR1 is EGSTGY and CDR2 YDSYTSSV. This CDR3 is CATWDAKKLF. The CDR3 DNA reads as TGTGCCACCTGGGATGCTAAGAAACTCTTT.